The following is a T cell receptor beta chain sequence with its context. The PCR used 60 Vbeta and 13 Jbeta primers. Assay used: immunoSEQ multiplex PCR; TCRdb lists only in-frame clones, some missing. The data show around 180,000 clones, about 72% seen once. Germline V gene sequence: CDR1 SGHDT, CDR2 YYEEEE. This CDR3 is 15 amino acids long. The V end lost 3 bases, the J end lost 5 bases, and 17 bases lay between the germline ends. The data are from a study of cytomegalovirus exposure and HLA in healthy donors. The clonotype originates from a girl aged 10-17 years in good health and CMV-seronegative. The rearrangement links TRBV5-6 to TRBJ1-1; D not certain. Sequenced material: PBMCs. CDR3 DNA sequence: TGTGCCAGCAGCTCCTCTTGGCCGTGGAGTACTGAAGCTTTCTTT. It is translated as CASSSSWPWSTEAFF. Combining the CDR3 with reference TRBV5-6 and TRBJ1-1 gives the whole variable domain DAGVTQSPTHLIKTRGQQVTLRCSPKSGHDTVSWYQQALGQGPQFIFQYYEEEERQRGNFPDRFSGHQFPNYSSELNVNALLLGDSALYLCASSSSWPWSTEAFFGQGTRLTVV.